The clone carrying this TCR beta chain appeared a few times. Its antigen is not identified. cDNA prepared by RNA extraction and subsequent reverse transcription served as the template for sequencing. Data came from immunoSEQ multiplex PCR; TCRdb stores just in-frame clones and leaves some out. Among roughly 14,000 clones listed, roughly 55% were seen once. This entry belongs to a study of CD8+ T cells in alopecia areata. In the study overall: Those patients who were treated received oral tofacitinib, which was given at 5 to 10 mg twice daily for moderate-to-severe alopecia areata. Tofacitinib was given for 6 to 18 months, then stopped for 6 months. Regarding the study as a whole: Patients showed less clear TCR sequence sharing than mice, possibly partly because of HLA diversity.

The study team obtained lesional scalp punch biopsies and peripheral blood from alopecia areata patients. Germline-derived CDR1 and CDR2 are LGHNA and YSLEER. CDR3 size: 15 residues. V was pared by 4 bases and J by 1 base, with 14 bases between. The chain is built from TRBV4-3 and TRBJ2-7; D gene ambiguous. Sequenced material: skin, taken at week 0. This receptor was obtained from a human donor with alopecia areata. CDR3 region: CASSRSIGGSYEQYF. CDR3 DNA: TGCGCCAGCAGCCGGTCGATTGGTGGGTCCTACGAGCAGTACTTC.